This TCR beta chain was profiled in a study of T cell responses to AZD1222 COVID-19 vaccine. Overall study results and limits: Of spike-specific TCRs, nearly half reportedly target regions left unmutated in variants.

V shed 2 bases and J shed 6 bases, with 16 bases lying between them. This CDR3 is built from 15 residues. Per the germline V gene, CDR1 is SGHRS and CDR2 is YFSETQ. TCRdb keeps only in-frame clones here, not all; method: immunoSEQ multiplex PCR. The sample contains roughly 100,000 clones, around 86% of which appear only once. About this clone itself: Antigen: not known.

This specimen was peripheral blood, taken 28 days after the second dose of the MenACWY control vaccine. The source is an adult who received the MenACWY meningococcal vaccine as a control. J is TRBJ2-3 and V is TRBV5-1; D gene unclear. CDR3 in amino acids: CASSLPAGETDTQYF. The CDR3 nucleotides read TGCGCCAGCAGCTTACCGGCTGGCGAGACTGATACGCAGTATTTT.